This passage covers 8 T cell receptor beta chains from one sample sequenced in a study of T-cell reconstitution after alpha-beta-depleted transplantation in children. Preparation of the TCRbeta library was carried out with unique molecular identifiers. TCRdb reprocessed the PCR reads via MiXCR and lists one record per CDR3 protein. Here the sample spans roughly 82,000 distinct CDR3 sequences, 14% being singletons. The specimen comprised PBMCs, mostly from graft donor cells, sampled 180 days after TCRalphabeta/CD19-depleted stem cell transplant. These receptors all stem from a male patient aged 2 to 9 who had a stem cell transplant for acute lymphoblastic leukemia, so the T cells may come from the graft donor.

This clonotype has only a few counts. V usage is TRBV7-2 and J usage is TRBJ2-7, with TRBD2 matching 8 bases. V was clipped by 7 bases and J by 4 bases; unmatched bases: 12. Germline V gene sequence: CDR1 SGHTA, CDR2 FQGNSA. The CDR3 has 15 residues. The CDR3 DNA reads as TGTGCCAGCATACACAGGTTCAGCGGGAGTTACGAGCAGTACTTC. Protein sequence: CASIHRFSGSYEQYF.

This clonotype was observed at least ten times. V usage is TRBV5-1 and J usage is TRBJ2-4; TRBD1 matches at 7 bases. The V gene's germline CDR1 is SGHRS and CDR2 YFSETQ. The CDR3 is 17 amino acids. Trimming at V came to 0 bases and at J to 0 bases, leaving 6 bases not matched to a gene. The CDR3 region is CASSLGTGELAKNIQYF. The DNA for the CDR3 is TGCGCCAGCAGCTTGGGGACAGGAGAGTTAGCCAAAAACATTCAGTACTTC.

The chain recombines TRBV27 with TRBJ2-4; D is perhaps TRBD1 or TRBD2 (5 bases each). There are 13 residues in the CDR3. The germline V gene has CDR1 MNHEY and CDR2 SMNVEV (reference sequence). Trimming took 5 bases from V and 9 from J, leaving 14 bases between them. The CDR3 nucleotides are TGTGCCAGCAGTCCAGGGACGAGGGGCATTCAGTACTTC. Its translation: CASSPGTRGIQYF.

This clonotype was observed a few times. This chain links TRBV5-1 with TRBJ2-7; D is perhaps TRBD2 (6 bases). Between the trimmed V and J ends, which lost 1 base and 5 bases, there was a span of 13 bases. This CDR3 contains 14 residues. Germline V gene sequence: CDR1 SGHRS, CDR2 YFSETQ. CDR3 loop: CASSLWRESDEQYF. As DNA, the CDR3 is TGCGCCAGCAGCTTGTGGAGGGAGTCTGACGAGCAGTACTTC.

This rearrangement joins TRBV9 to TRBJ2-2; TRBD2 matches at 13 bases. The CDR3 runs 20 residues. Trimming at V came to 4 bases and at J to 2 bases, leaving 14 bases not matched to a gene. Germline CDR1 is SGDLS and CDR2 is YYNGEE. The CDR3 DNA follows: TGTGCCAGCAGCCCGCGACTAGCGGGAGGAACGACCTATAACACCGGGGAGCTGTTTTTT. Protein: CASSPRLAGGTTYNTGELFF.

The table lists this clonotype with many counts. This chain links TRBV5-8 with TRBJ2-7, with D maybe TRBD1 (6 bases). Trimming shortened V by 0 bases and J by 3 bases, and 10 bases separated the two germline ends. Per the germline V gene, CDR1 is SGHTS and CDR2 is YDEGEE. The CDR3 is 14 amino acids. The CDR3 DNA follows: TGTGCCAGCAGCTTGGCAGGCAGGGGCTACGAGCAGTACTTC. As protein: CASSLAGRGYEQYF.

This clonotype has more than one count but fewer than ten. The chain is built from TRBV29-1 and TRBJ1-1; perhaps TRBD1 as D (6 bases). The CDR3 sequence is 15 residues long. Germline-derived CDR1 and CDR2 are SQVTM and ANQGSEA. Trimming left V 0 bases short and J 1 base short, with 12 bases between. The CDR3 nucleotides read TGCAGCGTTGAAGAGCGGGGGCAGGGGAACACTGAAGCTTTCTTT. It yields the protein CSVEERGQGNTEAFF.

Only a few counts were recorded for this clonotype. The chain uses TRBV25-1 and TRBJ2-7, with D tentatively TRBD2 (5 bases). Trimming took off 3 bases at V and 6 bases at J, with 21 bases between the two ends. Germline loops: CDR1 MGHDK, CDR2 SYGVNS. The CDR3 extends over 16 amino acids. Written as DNA, the CDR3 is TGTGCCAGCAGTGACTCCCTGGAGGTCCTTTCGGGCGAGCAGTACTTC. It specifies CASSDSLEVLSGEQYF.